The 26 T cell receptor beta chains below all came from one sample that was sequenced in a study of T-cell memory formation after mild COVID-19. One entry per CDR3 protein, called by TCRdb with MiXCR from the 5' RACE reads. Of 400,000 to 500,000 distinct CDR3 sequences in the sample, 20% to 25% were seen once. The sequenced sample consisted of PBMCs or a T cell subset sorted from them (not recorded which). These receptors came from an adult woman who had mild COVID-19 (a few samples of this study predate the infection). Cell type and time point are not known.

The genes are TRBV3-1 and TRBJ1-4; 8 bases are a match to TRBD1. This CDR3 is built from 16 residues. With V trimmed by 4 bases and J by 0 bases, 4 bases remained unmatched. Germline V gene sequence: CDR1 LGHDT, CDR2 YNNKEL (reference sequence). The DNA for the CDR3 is TGTGCCAGCAGCCGGGACAGGCAGGCAACTAATGAAAAACTGTTTTTT. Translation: CASSRDRQATNEKLFF.

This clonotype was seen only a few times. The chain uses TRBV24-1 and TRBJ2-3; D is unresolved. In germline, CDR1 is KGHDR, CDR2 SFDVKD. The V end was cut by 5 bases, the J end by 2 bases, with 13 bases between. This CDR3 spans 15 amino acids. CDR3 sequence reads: CATSGAGEFTDTQYF. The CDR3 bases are TGTGCCACCAGTGGGGCCGGAGAGTTCACAGATACGCAGTATTTT.

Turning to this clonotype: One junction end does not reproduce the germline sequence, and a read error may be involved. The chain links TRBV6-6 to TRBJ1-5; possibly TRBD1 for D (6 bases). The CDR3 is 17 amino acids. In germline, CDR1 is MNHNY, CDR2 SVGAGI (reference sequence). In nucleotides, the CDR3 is TGTGCCAGCAGCAAAGCGACAGGCGGGGAGGGCAATCAGCCCAAGCATTTT. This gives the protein CASSKATGGEGNQPKHF.

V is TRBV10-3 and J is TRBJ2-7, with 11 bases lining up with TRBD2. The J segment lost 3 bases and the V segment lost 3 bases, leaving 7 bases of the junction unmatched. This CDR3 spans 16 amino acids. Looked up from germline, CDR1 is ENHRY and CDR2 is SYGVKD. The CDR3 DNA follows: TGTGCCATCAGTGATGGGCTAGCGGGGGGAAACTACGAGCAGTACTTC. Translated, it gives CAISDGLAGGNYEQYF.

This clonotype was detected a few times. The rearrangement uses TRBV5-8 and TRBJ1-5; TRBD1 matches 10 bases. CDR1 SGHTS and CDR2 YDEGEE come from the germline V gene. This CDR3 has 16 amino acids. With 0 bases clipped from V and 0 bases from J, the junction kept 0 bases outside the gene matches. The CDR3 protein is CASSLGTGGSNQPQHF. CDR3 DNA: TGTGCCAGCAGCTTGGGGACAGGGGGTAGCAATCAGCCCCAGCATTTT.

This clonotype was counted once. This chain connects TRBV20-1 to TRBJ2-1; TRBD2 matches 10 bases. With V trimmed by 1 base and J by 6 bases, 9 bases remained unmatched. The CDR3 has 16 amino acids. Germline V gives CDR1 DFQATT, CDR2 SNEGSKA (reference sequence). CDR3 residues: CSARVTSGERGNEQFF. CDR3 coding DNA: TGCAGTGCTAGAGTAACTAGCGGGGAGAGGGGCAATGAGCAGTTCTTC.

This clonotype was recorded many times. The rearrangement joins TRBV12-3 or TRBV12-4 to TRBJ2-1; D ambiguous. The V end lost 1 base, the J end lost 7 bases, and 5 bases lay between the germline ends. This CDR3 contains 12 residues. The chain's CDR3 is CASSLVGNEQFF. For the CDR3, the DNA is TGTGCCAGCAGTTTAGTGGGAAATGAGCAGTTCTTC.

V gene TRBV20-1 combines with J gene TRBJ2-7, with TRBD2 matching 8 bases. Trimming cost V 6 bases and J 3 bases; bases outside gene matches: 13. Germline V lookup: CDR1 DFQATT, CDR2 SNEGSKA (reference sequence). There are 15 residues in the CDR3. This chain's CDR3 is CSALDGLGGVYEQYF. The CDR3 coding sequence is TGCAGTGCCTTGGACGGCCTCGGGGGGGTCTACGAGCAGTACTTC.

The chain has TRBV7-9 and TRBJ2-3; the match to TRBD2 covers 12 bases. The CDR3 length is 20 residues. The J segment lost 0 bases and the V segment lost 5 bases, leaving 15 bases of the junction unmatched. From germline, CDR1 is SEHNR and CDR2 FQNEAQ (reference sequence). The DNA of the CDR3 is TGTGCCAGCAGCCTCGGACTAGCGGGAAGGAGGGTCCTTAGCACAGATACGCAGTATTTT. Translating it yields CASSLGLAGRRVLSTDTQYF.

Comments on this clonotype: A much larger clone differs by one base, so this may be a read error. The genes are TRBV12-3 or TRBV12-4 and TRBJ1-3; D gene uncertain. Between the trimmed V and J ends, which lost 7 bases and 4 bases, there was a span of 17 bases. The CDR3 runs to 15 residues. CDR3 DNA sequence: TGTGCCAGCACCGAGGACTGGGCCGTAGGAAACACCATATATTTT. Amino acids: CASTEDWAVGNTIYF.

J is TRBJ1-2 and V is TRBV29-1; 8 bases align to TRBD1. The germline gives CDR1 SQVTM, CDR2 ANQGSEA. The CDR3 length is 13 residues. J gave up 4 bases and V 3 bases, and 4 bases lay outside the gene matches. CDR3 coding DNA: TGCAGCGTTGATGGCAGGGGGCCCTATGGCTACACCTTC. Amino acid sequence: CSVDGRGPYGYTF.

CDR3 residues: CASSWRGGSNTGELFF. The DNA for the CDR3 is TGCGCCAGCAGCTGGAGAGGAGGGTCGAACACCGGGGAGCTGTTTTTT. The rearrangement uses TRBV5-1 and TRBJ2-2; perhaps TRBD2 as D (6 bases). Germline V gives CDR1 SGHRS, CDR2 YFSETQ. The CDR3 length is 16 residues. The V and J ends lost 3 bases and 0 bases respectively, with 12 bases between them.

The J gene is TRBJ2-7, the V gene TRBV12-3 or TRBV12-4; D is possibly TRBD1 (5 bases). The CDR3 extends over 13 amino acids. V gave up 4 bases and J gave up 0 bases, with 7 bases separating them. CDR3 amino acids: CASSWGNSYEQYF. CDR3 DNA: TGTGCCAGCAGTTGGGGCAACTCCTACGAGCAGTACTTC.

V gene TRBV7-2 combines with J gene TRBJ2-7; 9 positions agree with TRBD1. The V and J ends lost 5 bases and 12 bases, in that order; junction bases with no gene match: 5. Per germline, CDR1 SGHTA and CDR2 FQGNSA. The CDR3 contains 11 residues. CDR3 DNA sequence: TGTGCCAGCAGCGTATACAGGGGGCTGTACTTC. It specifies CASSVYRGLYF.

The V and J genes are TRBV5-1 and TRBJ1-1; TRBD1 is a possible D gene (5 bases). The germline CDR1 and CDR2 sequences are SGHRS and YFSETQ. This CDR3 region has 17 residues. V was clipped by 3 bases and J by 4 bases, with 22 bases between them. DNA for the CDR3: TGCGCCAGCAGCTCACCCAACGTGCAGGGCGGACGCACTGAAGCTTTCTTT. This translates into CASSSPNVQGGRTEAFF.

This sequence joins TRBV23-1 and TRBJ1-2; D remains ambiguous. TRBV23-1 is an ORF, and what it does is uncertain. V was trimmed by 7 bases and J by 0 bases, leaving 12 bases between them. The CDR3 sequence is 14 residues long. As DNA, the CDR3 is TGCGCCAGCACCATACAGACGACTAACTATGGCTACACCTTC. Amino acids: CASTIQTTNYGYTF.

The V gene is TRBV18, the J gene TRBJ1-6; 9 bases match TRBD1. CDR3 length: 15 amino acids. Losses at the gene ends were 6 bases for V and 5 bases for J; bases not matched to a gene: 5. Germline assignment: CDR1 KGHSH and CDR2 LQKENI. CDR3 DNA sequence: TGTGCCAGCTCGCGGGACAGGGCGGATAATTCACCCCTCCACTTT. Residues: CASSRDRADNSPLHF.

CDR3 region: CASSLDRRGIDTQYF. The CDR3 DNA is TGCGCCAGCAGCTTGGACAGGCGAGGAATAGATACGCAGTATTTT. This chain links TRBV5-1 with TRBJ2-3; the D gene is possibly TRBD1 (5 bases). CDR1 and CDR2 (germline): SGHRS, YFSETQ. The CDR3 has 15 amino acids. The V end lost 0 bases, the J end lost 5 bases, and 13 bases lay between the germline ends.

CDR3 nucleotide sequence: TGTGCCAGCAGTCGCAGCAGGGGGGACCAGCCCCAGCATTTT. Translating it yields CASSRSRGDQPQHF. The chain is built from TRBV6-5 and TRBJ1-5; 7 bases are shared with TRBD1. V was clipped by 5 bases and J by 7 bases; unmatched bases: 8. CDR1 is MNHEY, CDR2 SVGAGI, per germline. The CDR3 contains 14 residues.

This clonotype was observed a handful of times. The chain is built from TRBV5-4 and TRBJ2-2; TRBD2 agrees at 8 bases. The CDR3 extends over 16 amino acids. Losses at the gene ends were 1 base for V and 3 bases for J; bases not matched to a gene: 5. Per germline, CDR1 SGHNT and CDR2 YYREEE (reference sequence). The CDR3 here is CASSLPGGRYTGELFF. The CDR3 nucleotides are TGTGCCAGCAGCTTGCCGGGGGGGCGGTACACCGGGGAGCTGTTTTTT.

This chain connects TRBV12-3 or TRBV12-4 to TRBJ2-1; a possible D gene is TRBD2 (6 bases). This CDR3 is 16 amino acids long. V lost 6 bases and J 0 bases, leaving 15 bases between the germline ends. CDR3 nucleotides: TGTGCCAGCAGCTCACATCTAGCGAGCTCCTACAATGAGCAGTTCTTC. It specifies CASSSHLASSYNEQFF.

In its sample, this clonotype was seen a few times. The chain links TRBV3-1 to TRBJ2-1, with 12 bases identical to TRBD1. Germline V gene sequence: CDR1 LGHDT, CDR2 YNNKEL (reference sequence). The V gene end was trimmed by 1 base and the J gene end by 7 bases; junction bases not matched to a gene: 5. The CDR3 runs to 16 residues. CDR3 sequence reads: CASSQAGTGGWNEQFF. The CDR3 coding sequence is TGTGCCAGCAGCCAAGCAGGGACAGGGGGCTGGAATGAGCAGTTCTTC.

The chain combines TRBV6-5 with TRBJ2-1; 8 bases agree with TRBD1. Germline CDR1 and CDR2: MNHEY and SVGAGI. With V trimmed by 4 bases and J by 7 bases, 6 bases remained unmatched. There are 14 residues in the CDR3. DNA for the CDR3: TGTGCCAGCAGTTCGGGGACAGGTAGAAATGAGCAGTTCTTC. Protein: CASSSGTGRNEQFF.

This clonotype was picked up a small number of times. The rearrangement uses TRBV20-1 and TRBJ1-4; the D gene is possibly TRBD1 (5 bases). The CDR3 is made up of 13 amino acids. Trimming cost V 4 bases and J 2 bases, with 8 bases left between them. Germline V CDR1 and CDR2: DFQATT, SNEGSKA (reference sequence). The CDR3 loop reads CSAIRGTNEKLFF. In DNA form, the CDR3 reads TGCAGTGCTATTAGGGGCACTAATGAAAAACTGTTTTTT.

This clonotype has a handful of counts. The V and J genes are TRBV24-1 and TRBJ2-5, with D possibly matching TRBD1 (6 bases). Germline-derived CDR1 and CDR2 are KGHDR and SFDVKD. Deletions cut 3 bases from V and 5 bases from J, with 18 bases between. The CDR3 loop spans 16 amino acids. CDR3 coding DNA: TGTGCCACCAGTGATCCCTCGGACCGGGACATGGAGACCCAGTACTTC. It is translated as CATSDPSDRDMETQYF.

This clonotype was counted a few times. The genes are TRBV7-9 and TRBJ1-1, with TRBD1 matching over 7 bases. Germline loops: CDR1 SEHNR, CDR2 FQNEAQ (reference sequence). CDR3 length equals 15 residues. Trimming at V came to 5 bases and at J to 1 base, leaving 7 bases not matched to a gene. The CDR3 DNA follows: TGTGCCAGCAGCCTACCCGACAGGGCGAACACTGAAGCTTTCTTT. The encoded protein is CASSLPDRANTEAFF.